This T cell receptor beta chain was captured in a study of T cell responses to AZD1222 COVID-19 vaccine. Background on the study: Pooled in the analysis were second doses at about 4 or about 12 weeks. Study results and caveats: Two AZD1222 administrations were followed by greater Spike-specific TCR breadth and depth. Repertoires were collected only later (after the peak T cell response had occurred).

Clones were sequenced by immunoSEQ multiplex PCR, and TCRdb holds only the in-frame ones, with some missing. The sample has around 110,000 clones, around 87% seen once; the top ten hold over 3.5%. For this clone: The antigen is unknown.

The sample in question was peripheral blood, obtained on day 0 of AZD1222 vaccination. The TCR originated in an adult in good health.

The CDR3 DNA is TGCGCCAGCAGCTCAGGACAGGGGGCCACTAATGAAAAACTGTTTTTT. Protein sequence: CASSSGQGATNEKLFF. The chain couples TRBV5-1 to TRBJ1-4, with 11 bases identical to TRBD1. Germline CDR1 is SGHRS and CDR2 is YFSETQ. The ends lost 3 bases at V and 2 bases at J; junction bases unmatched: 3. The CDR3 spans 16 residues.